These 4 T cell receptor beta chains came from one sample sequenced in a study of Graves' ophthalmopathy and Graves' hyperthyroidism. TCR beta CDR3 amplification used RNA transcripts. Second-round multiplex PCR came after first-round RT-PCR with HTBI primers. In TCRdb, the multiplex PCR reads were re-called with MiXCR into one record per CDR3 protein. In the table there are over a million distinct CDR3 sequences, 36% of which are singletons. Sequenced sample: peripheral blood or thyroid tissue (not recorded which). These receptors were obtained from an adult man with Graves' hyperthyroidism.

In this sample, this clonotype turned up once. A much larger clone sits a single nucleotide away, making a read error possible. The J gene is TRBJ2-7, the V gene TRBV4-3; maybe TRBD2 (6 bases). Germline-derived CDR1 and CDR2 are LGHNA and YSLEER. This CDR3 comprises 15 residues. Trimming removed 1 base at V and 0 bases at J, with 10 bases between. CDR3 DNA sequence: TGCGCCAGCAGCCAAGCGGAGGGACCCTCCTACGAGCAGTACTTC. Its protein is CASSQAEGPSYEQYF.

For this clonotype: The junction departs from the called germline gene at one end, perhaps through a read error. The chain uses TRBV29-1 and TRBJ1-5; no clear D gene. Germline CDR1 reads SQVTM; CDR2 reads ANQGSEA. CDR3 length equals 12 residues. In nucleotides, the CDR3 is TGCAACGTTAAGAAGGACAATCAGCCCCAGCATTTT. Translating it yields CNVKKDNQPQHF. The full variable domain, rest sourced from reference TRBV29-1 and TRBJ1-5, is SAVISQKPSRDICQRGTSLTIQCQVDSQVTMMFWYRQQPGQSLTLIATANQGSEATYESGFVIDKFPISRPNLTFSTLTVSNMSPEDSSIYLCNVKKDNQPQHFGDGTRLSIL.

This clonotype was seen ten or more times. The rearrangement links TRBV29-1 to TRBJ1-1; 7 nucleotides line up with TRBD1. With V trimmed by 4 bases and J by 0 bases, 5 bases remained unmatched. The germline CDR1 and CDR2 sequences are SQVTM and ANQGSEA. This CDR3 has 14 residues. This CDR3 reads CSVVRGQMNTEAFF. CDR3 bases: TGCAGCGTTGTGAGGGGACAGATGAACACTGAAGCTTTCTTT.

This clonotype was seen only a few times. The chain employs TRBV3-1 and TRBJ1-5; D gene ambiguous. The CDR3 is 14 amino acids. V lost 1 base to trimming and J lost 2 bases, with 6 bases between them. Germline V CDR1 and CDR2: LGHDT, YNNKEL (reference sequence). CDR3 loop: CASSQGEGNQPQHF. For the CDR3, the DNA is TGTGCCAGCAGCCAAGGTGAGGGCAATCAGCCCCAGCATTTT.